These T cell receptor beta chains were read from a single sample in a study of shared T cell receptors in the human thymus. Generated by immunoSEQ multiplex PCR, the TCRdb table keeps only in-frame clones and is missing some. Here the sample spans some 700,000 clones, 88% being singletons. The same sample was also studied in work on human thymus T cells.

The sequencing sample was made of thymocytes. The source is a boy under two years old with a congenital heart defect. Both conserved end residues are part of each CDR3. The D gene is left open where the match is weak. Clone sizes are given selectively: once, few, many, or a class where the clone is expanded.

>TRBV4-2|NA|16|TRBJ1-3|NA
TGTGCCAGCAGCAAAACGACAGCAGCCTCTGGAAACACCATATATTTT
CASSKTTAASGNTIYF
>TRBV28|TRBD1|15|TRBJ2-7|NA
TGTGCCAGCAGACATGTTGGGACAGCAACCTACGAGCAGTACTTC
CASRHVGTATYEQYF
>TRBV12-5|NA|13|TRBJ2-7|NA
TGTGCTAGTGGTTTGGACTCCCCGGACGAGCAGTACTTC
CASGLDSPDEQYF
>TRBV12-5|TRBD2|12|TRBJ2-1|once
TGTGCTAGTGGTTTTGTGGGAGGGAAGCAGTTCTTC
CASGFVGGKQFF
>TRBV4-3|NA|13|TRBJ2-7|NA
TGCGCCAGCAGCCAAGAACTGACCTACGAGCAGTACTTC
CASSQELTYEQYF
>TRBV19|NA|13|TRBJ2-5|NA
TGTGCCAGTGGCAGGGCATACAAAGAGACCCAGTACTTC
CASGRAYKETQYF
>TRBV27|TRBD2|15|TRBJ2-2|NA
TGTGCCAGCAGTCCAGGGACTAGCGGGGGCGGGGAGCTGTTTTTT
CASSPGTSGGGELFF
>TRBV6-5|TRBD1|12|TRBJ1-2|few
TGTGCCAGCAGGGACAGGGCCTATGGCTACACCTTC
CASRDRAYGYTF
>TRBV29-1|TRBD2|14|TRBJ2-1|NA
TGCAGCGTCTCGGGACTAGCGAGAGTTAGGGAGCAGTTCTTC
CSVSGLARVREQFF
>TRBV28|TRBD2|19|TRBJ2-7|NA
TGTGCCAGCAGTCCCGCCCATGGGACTAGCGGGATGGTCATATACGAGCAGTACTTC
CASSPAHGTSGMVIYEQYF
>TRBV14|TRBD2|16|TRBJ2-7|NA
TGTGCCAGCAGCCAAGATGGAGGGAGGGTAGGATCCGAGCAGTACTTC
CASSQDGGRVGSEQYF
>TRBV10-3|TRBD1|15|TRBJ2-1|NA
TGTGCCATCGGCGCCGACAGGGTTCTTTACAATGAGCAGTTCTTC
CAIGADRVLYNEQFF
>TRBV18|NA|12|TRBJ2-5|NA
TGTGCCAGCTCATCTGGAGTCGGGGCCCAGTACTTC
CASSSGVGAQYF
>TRBV14|TRBD2|15|TRBJ2-5|NA
TGTGCCAGCAGCAAAATAGCGGGAAGCCAAGAGACCCAGTACTTC
CASSKIAGSQETQYF